This entry lists 22 T cell receptor beta chains sequenced from one sample in a study of cytomegalovirus exposure and HLA in healthy donors (dated by TCRdb to about 2017). The protocol used for the library was the immunoSEQ multiplex PCR assay. TCRdb limited this immuneACCESS table to in-frame rearrangements with V and J called. A share of clones is missing; checked studies link under half to unresolved V genes, and the rest is unexplained. This sample lists 80,000 to 95,000 clones; roughly 96% were detected once. Together, the top ten hold about 1.3% of the sample. Input material: PBMCs. The receptors were sampled from a woman aged 18 to 35 in good health and CMV-seronegative.

This rearrangement joins TRBV19 to TRBJ1-2, with D perhaps TRBD1 (5 bases). The CDR3 has 13 amino acids. Germline V CDR1 and CDR2: LNHDA, SQIVND (reference sequence). V shed 0 bases and J shed 8 bases, with 10 bases lying between them. The CDR3 reads CASSIDRQGGYTF. The CDR3 DNA is TGTGCCAGTAGTATAGACAGGCAGGGCGGCTACACCTTC.

This chain uses TRBV7-8 with TRBJ2-1, with D possibly TRBD2 on 5 matching bases. There are 13 residues in the CDR3. Trimming stripped 4 bases from V and 6 bases from J, with 10 bases between. CDR1 is SGHVS, CDR2 FQNEAQ, per germline. The CDR3 nucleotides read TGTGCCAGCAGCTCGGGATCATTCAATGAGCAGTTCTTC. Residues: CASSSGSFNEQFF.

This clone was counted a single time. The DNA for the CDR3 is TGTGCCAGCAGCTCCTCGAACACTGAAGCTTTCTTT. Translation: CASSSSNTEAFF. The chain employs TRBV11-3 and TRBJ1-1; D unclear. The V end was cut by 4 bases, the J end by 1 base, with 4 bases between. This CDR3 comprises 12 residues. Germline V gene sequence: CDR1 SGHNT, CDR2 YENEEA.

The V and J genes are TRBV28 and TRBJ2-1; D is unresolved. This CDR3 spans 15 amino acids. V shed 7 bases and J shed 5 bases, with 18 bases lying between them. Germline CDR1 reads MDHEN; CDR2 reads SYDVKM. The CDR3 sequence is CASNLSPRTHNEQFF. The DNA for the CDR3 is TGTGCCAGCAACTTGTCCCCCCGAACCCACAATGAGCAGTTCTTC. The complete variable domain, with remaining parts taken from reference TRBV28 and TRBJ2-1, reads DVKVTQSSRYLVKRTGEKVFLECVQDMDHENMFWYRQDPGLGLRLIYFSYDVKMKEKGDIPEGYSVSREKKERFSLILESASTNQTSMYLCASNLSPRTHNEQFFGPGTRLTVL.

The chain recombines TRBV6-1 with TRBJ2-1; TRBD2 might be the D (6 bases). The germline gives CDR1 MNHNS, CDR2 SASEGT. The CDR3 runs 14 residues. With 5 bases removed from V and 5 bases from J, the gap between germline ends came to 13 bases. CDR3 sequence: CASSTGGAHNEQFF. CDR3 coding DNA: TGTGCCAGCAGTACAGGCGGGGCCCACAATGAGCAGTTCTTC.

The chain combines TRBV7-2 with TRBJ2-1, with 8 bases fitting TRBD2. V was pared by 5 bases and J by 1 base, with 7 bases of the junction left unmatched. This CDR3 has 16 residues. CDR1 is SGHTA and CDR2 is FQGNSA in the germline V gene. The CDR3 spells CASSGGAGGSYNEQFF. DNA for the CDR3: TGTGCCAGCAGCGGAGGGGCGGGAGGTTCCTACAATGAGCAGTTCTTC.

The chain employs TRBV5-1 and TRBJ2-1; TRBD2 matches at 9 bases. The V segment lost 3 bases and the J segment 8 bases; nucleotides outside the gene matches: 9. Germline V lookup: CDR1 SGHRS, CDR2 YFSETQ. CDR3 length: 15 residues. CDR3 bases: TGCGCCAGCAGCTCGTACGGGACTAGCCGAGATGAGCAGTTCTTC. Translated: CASSSYGTSRDEQFF.

J is TRBJ2-1 and V is TRBV10-3, with TRBD2 identical over 13 bases. The CDR3 runs 17 residues. Germline V gene data show CDR1 as ENHRY and CDR2 as SYGVKD. Trimming took 4 bases from V and 5 from J; bases not matched to a gene: 8. The CDR3 nucleotides read TGTGCCATCAGTGGATTACGACTAGCGGGAGGTGACAATGAGCAGTTCTTC. This translates into CAISGLRLAGGDNEQFF.

This chain links TRBV5-5 with TRBJ2-1; 8 nucleotides line up with TRBD2. The germline gives CDR1 SGHKS, CDR2 YYEKEE (reference sequence). The junction had 8 bases not matched to a gene; V was cut back by 4 bases and J by 2 bases. The CDR3 runs to 16 residues. CDR3 residues: CASSTEGLAAYNEQFF. CDR3 in DNA: TGTGCCAGCAGCACCGAAGGACTAGCCGCCTACAATGAGCAGTTCTTC. The entire variable domain, with the rest obtained from reference TRBV5-5 and TRBJ2-1, is as follows: DAGVTQSPTHLIKTRGQQVTLRCSPISGHKSVSWYQQVLGQGPQFIFQYYEKEERGRGNFPDRFSARQFPNYSSELNVNALLLGDSALYLCASSTEGLAAYNEQFFGPGTRLTVL.

The rearrangement uses TRBV11-3 and TRBJ2-1; 8 bases line up with TRBD2. Germline V lookup: CDR1 SGHNT, CDR2 YENEEA. Germline trimming cut 8 bases from V and 9 bases from J; bases unmatched to any gene: 6. The CDR3 totals 12 residues. The CDR3 spells CASGLANAEQFF. CDR3 nucleotide sequence: TGTGCCAGCGGACTAGCAAATGCTGAGCAGTTCTTC.

V usage is TRBV2 and J usage is TRBJ2-3; D unclear. The germline V and J ends were trimmed by 4 bases and 0 bases, with 11 bases remaining between them. Germline CDR1 and CDR2: SNHLY and FYNNEI. This CDR3 is 15 amino acids long. CDR3 in amino acids: CASSAWALSTDTQYF. The CDR3, as DNA: TGTGCCAGCAGTGCCTGGGCCCTGAGCACAGATACGCAGTATTTT.

V is TRBV9 and J is TRBJ1-2; D call uncertain. The CDR3 is 17 residues long. Germline V gene sequence: CDR1 SGDLS, CDR2 YYNGEE. Trimming pared 4 bases from V and 3 bases from J, leaving 22 bases between. The CDR3 DNA is TGTGCCAGCAGCCCTAGGAGGAGGGTCGGTCTGGACTATGGCTACACCTTC. Its protein is CASSPRRRVGLDYGYTF.

The chain is built from TRBV4-1 and TRBJ2-7; TRBD1 matches 8 bases. Trimming removed 3 bases from V and 2 bases from J; junction bases left unmatched: 6. Germline values: CDR1 MGHRA, CDR2 YSYEKL. The CDR3 is 15 residues long. The chain's CDR3 is CASSHPTGATYEQYF. The CDR3 DNA sequence: TGCGCCAGCAGCCACCCGACAGGGGCCACCTACGAGCAGTACTTC.

The gene calls are TRBV28 and TRBJ1-1, with a possible D match to TRBD1 (6 bases). The length of the CDR3 is 13 residues. With 6 bases removed from V and 5 bases from J, the gap between germline ends came to 13 bases. The germline V gene encodes CDR1 MDHEN and CDR2 SYDVKM. Here the CDR3 reads CASRKITGTEAFF. CDR3 DNA: TGTGCCAGCAGGAAGATTACAGGGACTGAAGCTTTCTTT. The full variable domain, rest sourced from reference TRBV28 and TRBJ1-1, is DVKVTQSSRYLVKRTGEKVFLECVQDMDHENMFWYRQDPGLGLRLIYFSYDVKMKEKGDIPEGYSVSREKKERFSLILESASTNQTSMYLCASRKITGTEAFFGQGTRLTVV.

The rearrangement links TRBV5-1 to TRBJ1-1; 8 bases fit TRBD1. Germline assignment: CDR1 SGHRS and CDR2 YFSETQ. J was trimmed by 4 bases and V by 5 bases; bases with no gene match: 7. The CDR3 runs to 14 residues. In nucleotides, the CDR3 is TGCGCCAGCAGTTCGACAGGGGTCGGCACTGAAGCTTTCTTT. Translating it yields CASSSTGVGTEAFF. Combining the CDR3 with reference TRBV5-1 and TRBJ1-1 gives the whole variable domain KAGVTQTPRYLIKTRGQQVTLSCSPISGHRSVSWYQQTPGQGLQFLFEYFSETQRNKGNFPGRFSGRQFSNSRSEMNVSTLELGDSALYLCASSSTGVGTEAFFGQGTRLTVV.

The chain has TRBV10-1 and TRBJ1-1; D unresolved. The CDR3 length is 14 residues. Trimming removed 2 bases from V and 5 bases from J, with 12 bases in between. Germline V CDR1 and CDR2: WNHNN, SYGVQD (reference sequence). The CDR3 sequence: CASSEGSGWTEAFF. CDR3 nucleotide sequence: TGCGCCAGCAGTGAGGGTAGCGGGTGGACTGAAGCTTTCTTT.

This clone was seen a few times. The V call is TRBV18, the J call TRBJ2-7, with D unclear. With 6 bases removed from V and 3 bases from J, the gap between germline ends came to 12 bases. The length of the CDR3 is 13 residues. Germline CDR1 KGHSH, CDR2 LQKENI. The CDR3 DNA reads as TGTGCCAGCTCCCCCTACGAGAACTACGAGCAGTACTTC. This encodes CASSPYENYEQYF.

The chain joins TRBV10-2 to TRBJ1-2; D is perhaps TRBD1 (6 bases). There are 14 residues in the CDR3. Per the germline V gene, CDR1 is WSHSY and CDR2 is SAAADI. Trimming left V 4 bases short and J 8 bases short, with 17 bases between. CDR3 in DNA: TGCGCCAGCAGTGGACTATGGGGGCCTTACGGCTACACCTTC. Its translation: CASSGLWGPYGYTF.

The CDR3 DNA reads as TGTGCCAGCAGTTTAATCTCCGGGACTAGCGAACGGGCTCGGTTCTTC. Its translation: CASSLISGTSERARFF. V usage is TRBV28 and J usage is TRBJ2-1; 10 nucleotides agree with TRBD2. With V trimmed by 2 bases and J by 15 bases, 16 bases remained unmatched. The CDR3 runs 16 residues. Germline CDR1 is MDHEN and CDR2 is SYDVKM.

The chain joins TRBV6-5 to TRBJ1-1; 7 positions match TRBD1. Germline assignment: CDR1 MNHEY and CDR2 SVGAGI. The junction had 10 bases not matched to a gene; V was cut back by 5 bases and J by 7 bases. This CDR3 region has 14 residues. CDR3 coding DNA: TGTGCCAGCAGTCGCAATCTCCGGGACAGTGAAGCTTTCTTT. It encodes CASSRNLRDSEAFF.

The chain carries TRBV29-1 and TRBJ2-5, with a tentative D call TRBD1 (5 bases). Germline V gene sequence: CDR1 SQVTM, CDR2 ANQGSEA. V was shortened by 1 base and J by 5 bases, with 8 bases between the two germline ends. The CDR3 length is 12 residues. For the CDR3, the DNA is TGCAGCGTTGAAGTGGCAGGGGAGACCCAGTACTTC. Translation gives CSVEVAGETQYF.

This clone was found once. This chain uses TRBV7-9 with TRBJ2-3, with 11 bases aligning to TRBD2. Losses at the gene ends were 2 bases for V and 7 bases for J; bases not matched to a gene: 5. Germline CDR1 SEHNR, CDR2 FQNEAQ (reference sequence). The CDR3 sequence is 15 residues long. CDR3 nucleotides: TGTGCCAGCAGCTTAAAGGCTAGCGGGAGGAATACGCAGTATTTT. This translates into CASSLKASGRNTQYF. Looking up the rest from reference TRBV7-9 and TRBJ2-3 gives the full variable domain: DTGVSQNPRHKITKRGQNVTFRCDPISEHNRLYWYRQTLGQGPEFLTYFQNEAQLEKSRLLSDRFSAERPKGSFSTLEIQRTEQGDSAMYLCASSLKASGRNTQYFGPGTRLTVL.